This note documents a single TCR beta chain sequence. Its specific antigen is unknown. No much larger clone is present one base from it, and per-base qualities are unavailable. The data were obtained in a study of blood T cell repertoires in COVID-19 (TCRdb year 2020). About the investigation overall: Samples covering the acute and convalescent phases of COVID-19 were provided by collaborators in the United States, Italy and Spain. The prospective study material was composed of cDNA or gDNA derived from T cells, B-cell-depleted T cells, or PBMCs. Subjects who had been exposed to COVID-19, were actively infected with it, or had recovered from it provided the deeply sampled blood TCRbeta repertoires that made up the dataset. The repertoires were made available in a free public database intended to serve as a resource for research on the immune response to SARS-CoV-2. The samples were drawn from two sources: the first 160 participants of the ongoing ImmuneRACE study, and 1,000 to 1,500 subjects contributed by 6 global collaborators. Sample metadata almost always included a de-identified subject ID, COVID-19 status, age in years and sex. Where HLA class I and class II types were available, the types were taken from metadata supplied by the sample provider, not from assay-based typing. What the research found in general, with its limitations: Clinical and demographic metadata were provided uncurated, with the amount varying by source and participant.

One collaborating source in Seattle enrolled patients during active infection and followed them longitudinally through the course of disease. Collaborating institutions collected whole blood in K2EDTA tubes following their own protocols. Collaborator samples were shipped for TCRbeta analysis as frozen whole blood, isolated PBMCs, or DNA extracted from either sample type. TCRbeta CDR3 regions were amplified from genomic DNA using the immunoSEQ Assay, a bias-controlled multiplex PCR. In the original analysis: Nucleated cell counts per sample were estimated from amplification of reference gene primers within the assay. To quantify the absolute abundance of each unique TCRbeta CDR3 rearrangement, sequence reads were collapsed and filtered. For each sample, productive Simpson clonality was calculated as the square root of Simpson's diversity index over productive rearrangements. The clones in this table, taken by TCRdb from immuneACCESS, are in-frame only. Not every clone is retained; where verified, under half of the shortfall comes from an unresolved V gene, and the cause of the rest is unknown. The V and J calls and the clone size are those of that table, but D and trimming were determined from the DNA. The sample includes some 240,000 clones, with roughly 80% observed a single time. The top ten constitute 6.5% to 9.5% of the sample.

Sequenced: peripheral blood. The sequence was obtained from a woman aged 80 or older with COVID-19, enrolled during active disease.

The DNA is TGTGCCAGCGGGCTAGCGGGGGGGCAAGAGACCCAGTACTTC. It translates to CASGLAGGQETQYF. The chain employs TRBV5-5 and TRBJ2-5, with 12 bases matching TRBD2. From a lookup of the germline V gene (reference sequence), CDR1 and CDR2 are SGHKS and YYEKEE. Measured from the cysteine to the phenylalanine, the CDR3 is 14 residues long. The read is trimmed to its CDR3 DNA, 42 bases read in frame from base 1. The germline V end is reduced by 7 bases and the J end by 2 bases; junction bases left unmatched: 3.